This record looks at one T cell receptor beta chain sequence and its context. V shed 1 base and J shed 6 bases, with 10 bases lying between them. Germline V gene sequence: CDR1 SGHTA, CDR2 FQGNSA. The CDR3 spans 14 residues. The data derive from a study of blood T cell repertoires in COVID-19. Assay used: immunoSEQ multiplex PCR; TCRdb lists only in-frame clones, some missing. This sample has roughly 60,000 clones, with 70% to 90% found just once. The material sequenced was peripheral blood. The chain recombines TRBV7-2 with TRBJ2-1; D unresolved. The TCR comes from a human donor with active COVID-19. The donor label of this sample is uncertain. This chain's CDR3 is CASSLVRSRNEQFF. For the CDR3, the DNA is TGTGCCAGCAGCTTAGTTAGATCTCGCAATGAGCAGTTCTTC.